The rows below give T cell receptor beta chains drawn from one sample of a study of Graves' ophthalmopathy and Graves' hyperthyroidism. Using its own MiXCR run on the multiplex PCR reads, TCRdb lists one record per CDR3 protein. Of around 400,000 distinct CDR3 sequences detected, about 21% appear once; the ten largest clones hold around 3.1%. The sample was peripheral blood. The origin of the receptors is a woman younger than 30 with stable Graves' hyperthyroidism. Both conserved end residues are part of each CDR3. Fields, in order: clone size, J gene, V gene, D gene, CDR3 protein, CDR3 DNA. A D gene is named only where the DNA matches it firmly. Size values are once, few and many counts, or a class for expanded clones, and some rows have none.

many TRBJ1-2 TRBV14 TRBD1 CASSGGQVRSYTF TGTGCCAGCAGTGGAGGACAGGTTAGAAGCTACACCTTC
many TRBJ2-7 TRBV7-2 TRBD2 CASSPTSVTSYEQYF TGTGCCAGCAGTCCAACTAGCGTTACCTCCTACGAGCAGTACTTC
many TRBJ2-7 TRBV7-2 - CASSLETGPYEQYF TGTGCCAGCAGCTTAGAGACAGGCCCCTACGAGCAGTACTTC
few TRBJ1-2 TRBV12-3/TRBV12-4 - CASSPWGGASGYTF TGTGCCAGCAGCCCCTGGGGGGGCGCGAGTGGCTACACCTTC
many TRBJ2-2 TRBV12-5 TRBD1 CASGLVRGQGNTGELFF TGTGCTAGTGGTTTGGTACGGGGACAGGGCAACACCGGGGAGCTGTTTTTT
many TRBJ2-5 TRBV10-3 TRBD2 CAISRTSGFEQETQYF TGTGCCATCAGTCGGACTAGCGGGTTTGAACAAGAGACCCAGTACTTC
many TRBJ1-2 TRBV11-2 - CASSLDRRHNGYTF TGTGCCAGCAGCTTAGATAGGAGACACAATGGCTACACCTTC
few TRBJ1-1 TRBV6-5 - CASSFKVGRTAEAFF TGTGCCAGCAGTTTCAAAGTAGGGAGAACAGCTGAAGCTTTCTTT
many TRBJ2-7 TRBV19 - CASSPELKVLVSYEQYF TGTGCCAGTAGTCCCGAATTGAAGGTTTTAGTCTCCTACGAGCAGTACTTC
many TRBJ2-5 TRBV28 TRBD1 CASSFGGTGRETQYF TGTGCCAGCAGTTTCGGGGGGACAGGGCGAGAGACCCAGTACTTC
many TRBJ2-7 TRBV5-1 TRBD2 CASSLAGGRNEQYF TGCGCCAGCAGCCTAGCGGGAGGGAGAAACGAGCAGTACTTC
many TRBJ1-2 TRBV6-1 TRBD1 CASSGQTGVDGYTF TGTGCCAGCAGTGGCCAGACAGGGGTCGATGGCTACACCTTC
many TRBJ2-7 TRBV10-3 TRBD2 CAIRVTSGGSYEQYF TGTGCCATCAGGGTGACTAGCGGGGGATCCTACGAGCAGTACTTC
many TRBJ1-1 TRBV12-3/TRBV12-4 TRBD1 CASSSDPGQLTEAFF TGTGCCAGCAGCTCGGACCCGGGACAGCTCACTGAAGCTTTCTTT
many TRBJ2-7 TRBV20-1 TRBD1 CSARPGQGLYEQYF TGCAGTGCTAGACCGGGACAGGGACTCTACGAGCAGTACTTC
- TRBJ1-6 TRBV19 - CASSIDSTRRGSSPLHF TGTGCCAGTAGTATAGATTCAACCCGACGTGGATCTTCACCCCTCCACTTT
many TRBJ2-5 TRBV7-2 - CASSLEGGGETQYF TGTGCCAGCAGCTTAGAAGGGGGAGGGGAGACCCAGTACTTC
many TRBJ2-4 TRBV12-3/TRBV12-4 - CASSSVFDKNIKYF TGTGCCAGCAGTTCCGTCTTCGACAAAAACATTAAGTACTTC
few TRBJ2-7 TRBV11-1 TRBD1 CASSEGTGGHLGEQYF TGTGCCAGCAGCGAAGGGACAGGGGGACATTTGGGGGAGCAGTACTTC
many TRBJ2-2 TRBV30 TRBD2 CAWSGGGQGTGELFF TGTGCCTGGAGTGGGGGGGGTCAAGGCACCGGGGAGCTGTTTTTT
- TRBJ2-7 TRBV12-3/TRBV12-4 - CASSSGRPSYEQYF TGTGCCAGCAGCTCCGGCAGGCCCTCCTACGAGCAGTACTTC
- TRBJ2-7 TRBV19 - CASSITGEEQYF TGTGCCAGTAGTATTACGGGGGAGGAGCAGTACTTC
many TRBJ2-7 TRBV12-5 - CASGLTYEQYF TGTGCTAGTGGTTTGACCTACGAGCAGTACTTC